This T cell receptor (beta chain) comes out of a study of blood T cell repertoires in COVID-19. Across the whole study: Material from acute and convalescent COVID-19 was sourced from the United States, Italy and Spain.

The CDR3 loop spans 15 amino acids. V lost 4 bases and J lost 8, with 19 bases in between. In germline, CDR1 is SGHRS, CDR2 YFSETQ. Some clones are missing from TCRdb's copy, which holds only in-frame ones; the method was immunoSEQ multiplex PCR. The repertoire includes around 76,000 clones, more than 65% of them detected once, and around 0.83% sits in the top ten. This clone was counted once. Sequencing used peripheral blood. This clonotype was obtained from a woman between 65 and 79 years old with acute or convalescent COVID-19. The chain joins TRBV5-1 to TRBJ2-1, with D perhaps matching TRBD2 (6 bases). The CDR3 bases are TGCGCCAGCAGCCCCTCGGGGGACGTTTTGCATGAGCAGTTCTTC. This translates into CASSPSGDVLHEQFF. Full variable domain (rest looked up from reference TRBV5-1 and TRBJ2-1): KAGVTQTPRYLIKTRGQQVTLSCSPISGHRSVSWYQQTPGQGLQFLFEYFSETQRNKGNFPGRFSGRQFSNSRSEMNVSTLELGDSALYLCASSPSGDVLHEQFFGPGTRLTVL.